The sequence of this T cell receptor (beta chain) was determined in a study of blood T cell repertoires in COVID-19. In the study overall: Donors in the United States, Italy and Spain gave samples during acute or convalescent COVID-19. In each case, the material was cDNA or gDNA derived from T cells, B-cell-depleted T cells, or PBMCs.

In the study's own analysis: Using reference gene primer amplification, nucleated cell counts were estimated. Clones were sequenced by immunoSEQ multiplex PCR, and TCRdb holds only the in-frame ones, with some missing. V and J calls and clone size are as listed in that table; D and trimming were resolved from the DNA. The data hold roughly 190,000 clones, with 80% to 95% observed a single time. V dropped 6 bases and J dropped 7; count of bases not matched to a gene: 6. The CDR3 extends over 14 amino acids. Germline CDR1 and CDR2: MNHEY and SMNVEV (reference sequence). Sequences were obtained from peripheral blood. The rearrangement uses TRBV27 and TRBJ2-2; 9 nucleotides align to TRBD1. The TCR originated in a man between 50 and 59 years old with acute or convalescent COVID-19. CDR3 sequence: CASSGQGSVGELFF. The CDR3 coding sequence is TGTGCCAGCAGCGGACAGGGGTCGGTCGGGGAGCTGTTTTTT.